Each of the 12 T cell receptor beta chains below was sequenced from the same sample in a study of blood T cell repertoires in COVID-19. Clones were read by immunoSEQ multiplex PCR, and TCRdb kept only the in-frame ones, dropping some. The sample lists 100,000 or so clones; 84% were seen once. The sequenced sample consisted of peripheral blood. The receptors stem from a man in his 70s with active or convalescent COVID-19.

The chain has TRBV4-1 and TRBJ1-1; 7 bases agree with TRBD1. CDR1 is MGHRA and CDR2 is YSYEKL in the germline V gene. Trimming removed 6 bases from V and 2 bases from J; junction bases left unmatched: 9. The length of the CDR3 is 15 residues. CDR3 residues: CASRSVGQKNTEAFF. CDR3 bases: TGCGCCAGCAGATCCGTGGGACAGAAAAACACTGAAGCTTTCTTT.

The rearrangement joins TRBV5-1 to TRBJ2-3; 7 bases fit TRBD1. V gave up 2 bases and J gave up 1 base; unmatched junction bases: 7. CDR1 is SGHRS and CDR2 is YFSETQ in the germline V gene. The CDR3 totals 16 residues. CDR3 sequence (DNA): TGCGCCAGCAGCTTTCCCGCCACAGGGGGCACAGATACGCAGTATTTT. Protein: CASSFPATGGTDTQYF.

This rearrangement joins TRBV5-1 to TRBJ2-3, with a weak D call TRBD2 (6 bases). V dropped 4 bases and J dropped 6 bases, with 12 bases sitting between them. The CDR3 sequence is 13 residues long. Germline V CDR1 and CDR2: SGHRS, YFSETQ. CDR3 in DNA: TGCGCCAGCAGCCCTGGTGGGGGGGATACGCAGTATTTT. Translation gives CASSPGGGDTQYF.

The rearrangement uses TRBV4-2 and TRBJ1-1; 7 bases align to TRBD1. The CDR3 consists of 17 residues. Trimming took 4 bases from V and 5 from J; bases not matched to a gene: 16. CDR1 LGHNA and CDR2 YNFKEQ come from the germline V gene. CDR3 coding DNA: TGTGCCAGCAGCCCCCTGGAGGGGGCGCGAGTCGGAACTGAAGCTTTCTTT. This codes for CASSPLEGARVGTEAFF.

The J gene is TRBJ1-1, the V gene TRBV19; D ambiguous. The V end lost 2 bases, the J end lost 2 bases, and 6 bases lay between the germline ends. CDR1 is LNHDA, CDR2 SQIVND, per germline (reference sequence). The CDR3 has 13 amino acids. CDR3: CASSIQVNTEAFF. The CDR3 DNA is TGTGCCAGTAGTATACAGGTCAACACTGAAGCTTTCTTT.

The chain couples TRBV14 to TRBJ2-3; 7 bases line up with TRBD2. Trimming removed 8 bases from V and 1 base from J; junction bases left unmatched: 9. CDR3 length: 15 amino acids. From germline, CDR1 is SGHDN and CDR2 FVKESK. The CDR3 reads CASSRGLRGTDTQYF. The CDR3 region has the DNA TGTGCCAGCTCGCGGGGGTTACGGGGCACAGATACGCAGTATTTT.

This clone was observed once. The chain carries TRBV5-8 and TRBJ2-7; D might be TRBD1 (6 bases). Germline V gives CDR1 SGHTS, CDR2 YDEGEE. Trimming stripped 2 bases from V and 4 bases from J, with 13 bases between. The CDR3 length is 14 residues. The CDR3 DNA follows: TGTGCCAGCAGCTTTGAGGACAGCTATTACGAGCAGTACTTC. This encodes CASSFEDSYYEQYF.

The chain carries TRBV9 and TRBJ1-1; 8 nucleotides line up with TRBD1. The CDR3 sequence is 16 residues long. CDR1 SGDLS and CDR2 YYNGEE come from the germline V gene. V dropped 2 bases and J dropped 1; count of bases not matched to a gene: 7. DNA of the CDR3: TGTGCCAGCAGCGTCGGACAGGGTTTTAAGAACACTGAAGCTTTCTTT. Translation gives CASSVGQGFKNTEAFF.

V and J are TRBV18 and TRBJ1-5; D might be TRBD1 (5 bases). The ends were cut back, 0 bases at V and 1 base at J, with 7 bases in the middle. The CDR3 runs 15 residues. In germline, CDR1 is KGHSH, CDR2 LQKENI. Here the CDR3 reads CASSPPQGSNQPQHF. The CDR3 DNA sequence: TGTGCCAGCTCACCACCGCAGGGCAGCAATCAGCCCCAGCATTTT.

The chain is built from TRBV18 and TRBJ1-4; the D gene is possibly TRBD1 (6 bases). Trimming took off 3 bases at V and 2 bases at J, with 22 bases between the two ends. This CDR3 spans 19 amino acids. The germline V gene has CDR1 KGHSH and CDR2 LQKENI. In nucleotides, the CDR3 is TGTGCCAGCTCACCCCTGCGGGGGGCCGGCGAGTTTACTAATGAAAAACTGTTTTTT. Its protein product is CASSPLRGAGEFTNEKLFF. The full variable domain, rest sourced from reference TRBV18 and TRBJ1-4, is NAGVMQNPRHLVRRRGQEARLRCSPMKGHSHVYWYRQLPEEGLKFMVYLQKENIIDESGMPKERFSAEFPKEGPSILRIQQVVRGDSAAYFCASSPLRGAGEFTNEKLFFGSGTQLSVL.

The V call is TRBV3-1 (or the pseudogene TRBV3-2), the J call TRBJ2-4; a possible D gene is TRBD1 (5 bases). CDR3 length equals 14 residues. In germline, CDR1 is LGHDT, CDR2 YNNKEL (reference sequence). Trimming removed 4 bases from V and 6 bases from J, with 13 bases in between. CDR3 loop: CASSPQGNLNIQYF. Here the CDR3 DNA reads TGTGCCAGCAGCCCCCAGGGCAATCTAAACATTCAGTACTTC.

This clone showed up just a few times. The J gene is TRBJ1-2, the V gene TRBV6-5; 7 nucleotides agree with TRBD1. The CDR3 has 13 residues. V lost 6 bases and J lost 7; bases outside the gene matches: 8. Germline-derived CDR1 and CDR2 are MNHEY and SVGAGI. Here the CDR3 DNA reads TGTGCCAGCAGGGCGACAGGGTTGGGTGGCTACACCTTC. Its translation is CASRATGLGGYTF.